This TCR beta chain was documented in a study of human T cells and chemical hapten exposure (dated by TCRdb to the early 2020s). About the full investigation: Libraries were pooled for sequencing, and per-sample TCR yields varied mainly because of small differences in library volumes within the pool. In alopecia patients, the study followed how the peripheral blood TCR repertoire changed in vivo over primary and secondary sensitization to diphenylcyclopropenone (DPC), a hapten. For every blood RNA sample, sequencing covered both the TCR alpha and TCR beta chains.

The library was prepared using RACE. Data came from a NextSeq 500. During library preparation, unique molecular identifiers were attached to individual cDNA molecules so that TCRs could be counted quantitatively and reproducibly. As for the authors' bioinformatics: Samples had a median of roughly 87,000 TCRs, with a range from 23,224 to 690,600. V, J and CDR3 annotation of the TCR reads was carried out using the Decombinator software suite. For the PS versus PT1 abundance plots, all samples were subsampled to the same number of TCRs (28,000). Expanded TCRs were defined as absent before sensitization and observed at least eight times at the 2-week time point. The raw public reads went through TCRdb reprocessing: fastp at Q25, MiXCR clone calling, in-frame beta chains kept. Every CDR3 protein is listed once, alongside the most common genes and DNA of its rows. TCRdb, not the original authors, processed these V and J calls. The sample profile shows 100,000 to 150,000 distinct CDR3 sequences; approximately 9.5% of them were found once. The leading ten clones occupy roughly 1.6% of the sample.

The time point label here, explained by the study, means: healthy volunteer bleed at 2 weeks. Unfractionated whole blood was collected in Tempus Blood RNA tubes, and total RNA was extracted from that blood. Four or five healthy volunteers acted as controls for TCR sequencing and had blood drawn at day 0, 2 weeks and 6 weeks. On the study overall, not on this receptor specifically: DPC sensitization did not change the number of TCRs with a frequency above 1 in 1000, and there was no evidence of changes in global repertoire structure. After repeated subsampling, changes were observed in the strength of the expansion versus patch-test correlation and in the threshold at which the correlation became significant.

Worth noting for this clonotype: Its antigen is currently not known. Within one base of it there is no much larger clone, and no base qualities were kept.

CDR1 and CDR2 are read off the germline V gene (reference sequence) as DFQATT and SNEGSKA. The CDR3 covers 13 residues, taking in both the cysteine and the phenylalanine. Just the 39-base CDR3 DNA is kept, in frame starting at base 1. V loses 6 bases of germline sequence and J loses 5 bases, and the interval between the two ends is 15 bases. Sequenced sample: whole blood. The receptor was derived from a male donor in good health. Some clones in this sample may be carry-over from other donors' samples. This receptor chain uses TRBV20-1 and TRBJ2-3, with a tentative D gene TRBD2 over 6 matching bases. The base sequence is TGCAGTGCAGCTCGACCAGCGGGAGATACGCAGTATTTT. It translates as CSAARPAGDTQYF.